The 3 T cell receptor beta chains reported below all come from one sample, sequenced in a study of T cells in localized non-small cell lung cancer. Generated by immunoSEQ multiplex PCR, the TCRdb table keeps only in-frame clones and is missing some. Of approximately 21,000 clones in the sample, around 90% were seen once. This sample comprised peripheral blood, obtained before any cancer treatment. Every receptor here comes from a male donor aged 60 or older with stage I lung adenocarcinoma.

This chain joins TRBV5-1 and TRBJ2-3, with TRBD1 matching over 12 bases. The CDR3 spans 15 residues. The junction had 3 bases not matched to a gene; V was cut back by 4 bases and J by 3 bases. Per germline, CDR1 SGHRS and CDR2 YFSETQ. CDR3 loop: CASSPGQGATDTQYF. The CDR3 DNA follows: TGCGCCAGCAGCCCGGGACAGGGGGCTACAGATACGCAGTATTTT.

J is TRBJ1-1 and V is TRBV30; 9 bases fit TRBD1. CDR3 length equals 16 residues. Germline V lookup: CDR1 GTSNPN, CDR2 SVGIG (reference sequence). V lost 5 bases to trimming and J lost 6 bases; unmatched junction nucleotides: 16. CDR3 region: CAWGAGQGLIRPEAFF. For the CDR3, the DNA is TGTGCCTGGGGGGCGGGACAGGGTTTGATCCGGCCTGAAGCTTTCTTT.

This clone has just one count. The J gene is TRBJ2-7, the V gene TRBV5-1, with 10 positions matching TRBD1. V lost 4 bases and J lost 6; bases outside the gene matches: 4. Germline V gene data show CDR1 as SGHRS and CDR2 as YFSETQ. This CDR3 contains 13 residues. The chain's CDR3 is CASSIGTGAEQYF. The CDR3 DNA sequence: TGCGCCAGCAGCATCGGGACAGGGGCCGAGCAGTACTTC.